The clone carrying this T cell receptor beta chain was detected only a few times. The sample belongs to a study of response to subunit inactivated influenza vaccine. With V trimmed by 6 bases and J by 1 base, 12 bases remained unmatched. Germline V gives CDR1 MNHEY, CDR2 SMNVEV (reference sequence). The length of the CDR3 is 19 residues. MiXCR, run by TCRdb on the RT-PCR reads, gives a single entry per CDR3 protein. The sample has roughly 570,000 distinct CDR3 sequences; less than 15% are singletons. This receptor was obtained from a man aged 45-60 years who received an inactivated influenza vaccine. The chain carries TRBV27 and TRBJ2-1; 13 bases line up with TRBD2. Sequencing used PBMCs from blood, obtained 11 to 12 days after vaccination. CDR3 DNA sequence: TGTGCCAGCAGGACGAGACTAGCGGGAGGAGTTAGGTCCTACAATGAGCAGTTCTTC. This codes for CASRTRLAGGVRSYNEQFF.